This TCR beta chain was identified in a study of memory CD4+ T cells and cytomegalovirus serostatus. Authors' processing steps: Out-of-frame sequences were removed, leaving 2 million to 2.5 million distinct TCRbeta sequences. Clones were sequenced by immunoSEQ multiplex PCR, and TCRdb holds only the in-frame ones, with some missing. The V and J calls and clone size are taken from that table; D and trimming were inferred from the DNA. The sample comprises tens of thousands of clones, under 80% of which are singletons, and 0.77% rests with the top ten. The sort gate was single viable CD3+CD4+CD8-CD45RO+ cells for memory CD4+ T cells. V was pared by 5 bases and J by 4 bases, with 14 bases between. Germline CDR1 SGHVS, CDR2 FQNEAQ. The CDR3 has 15 residues.

The specimen was memory CD4+ T cells from blood. The gene calls are TRBV7-8 and TRBJ1-4; D possibly corresponds to TRBD1 (6 bases). The clonotype was recovered from an adult in good health and CMV-seronegative. CDR3 residues: CASSAYRVVNEKLFF. The CDR3 coding sequence is TGTGCCAGCAGCGCTTACAGGGTTGTTAATGAAAAACTGTTTTTT.